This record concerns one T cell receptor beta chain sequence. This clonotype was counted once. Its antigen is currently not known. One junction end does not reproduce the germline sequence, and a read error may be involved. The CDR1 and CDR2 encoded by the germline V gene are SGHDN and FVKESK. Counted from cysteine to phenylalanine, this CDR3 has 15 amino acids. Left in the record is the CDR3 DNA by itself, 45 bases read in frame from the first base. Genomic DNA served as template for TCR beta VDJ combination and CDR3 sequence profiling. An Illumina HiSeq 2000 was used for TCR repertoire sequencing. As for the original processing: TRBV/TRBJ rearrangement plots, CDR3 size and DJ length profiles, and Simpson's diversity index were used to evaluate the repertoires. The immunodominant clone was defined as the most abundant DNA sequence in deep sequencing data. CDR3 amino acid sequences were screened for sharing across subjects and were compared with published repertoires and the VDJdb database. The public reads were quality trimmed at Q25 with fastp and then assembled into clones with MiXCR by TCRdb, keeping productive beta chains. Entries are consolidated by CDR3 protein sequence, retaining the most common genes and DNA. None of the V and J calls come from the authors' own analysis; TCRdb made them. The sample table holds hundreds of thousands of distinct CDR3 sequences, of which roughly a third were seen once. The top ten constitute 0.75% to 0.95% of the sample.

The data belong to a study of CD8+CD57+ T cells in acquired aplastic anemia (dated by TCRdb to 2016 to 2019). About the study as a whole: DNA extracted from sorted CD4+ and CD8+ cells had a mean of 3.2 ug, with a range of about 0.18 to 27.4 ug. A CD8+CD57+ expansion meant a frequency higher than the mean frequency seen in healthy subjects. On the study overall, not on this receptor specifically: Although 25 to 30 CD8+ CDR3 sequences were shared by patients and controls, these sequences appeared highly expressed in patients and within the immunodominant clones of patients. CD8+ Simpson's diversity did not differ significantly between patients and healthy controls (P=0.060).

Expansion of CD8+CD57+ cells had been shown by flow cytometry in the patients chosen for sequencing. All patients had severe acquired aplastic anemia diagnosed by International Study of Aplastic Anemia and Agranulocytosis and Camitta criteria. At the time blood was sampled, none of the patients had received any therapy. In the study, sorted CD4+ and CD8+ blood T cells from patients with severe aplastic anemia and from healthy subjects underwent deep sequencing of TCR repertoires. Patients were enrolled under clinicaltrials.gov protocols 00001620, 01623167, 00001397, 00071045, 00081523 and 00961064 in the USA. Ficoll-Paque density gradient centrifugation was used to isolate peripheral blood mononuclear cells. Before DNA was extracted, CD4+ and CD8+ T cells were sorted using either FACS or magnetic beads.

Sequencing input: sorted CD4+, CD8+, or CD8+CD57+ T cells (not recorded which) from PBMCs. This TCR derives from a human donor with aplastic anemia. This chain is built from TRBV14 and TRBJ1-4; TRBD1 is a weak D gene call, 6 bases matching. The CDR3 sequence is CASNQLGQRNEKLFF. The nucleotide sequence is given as TGTGCCAGCAACCAACTCGGACAGCGGAATGAAAAACTGTTTTTT.